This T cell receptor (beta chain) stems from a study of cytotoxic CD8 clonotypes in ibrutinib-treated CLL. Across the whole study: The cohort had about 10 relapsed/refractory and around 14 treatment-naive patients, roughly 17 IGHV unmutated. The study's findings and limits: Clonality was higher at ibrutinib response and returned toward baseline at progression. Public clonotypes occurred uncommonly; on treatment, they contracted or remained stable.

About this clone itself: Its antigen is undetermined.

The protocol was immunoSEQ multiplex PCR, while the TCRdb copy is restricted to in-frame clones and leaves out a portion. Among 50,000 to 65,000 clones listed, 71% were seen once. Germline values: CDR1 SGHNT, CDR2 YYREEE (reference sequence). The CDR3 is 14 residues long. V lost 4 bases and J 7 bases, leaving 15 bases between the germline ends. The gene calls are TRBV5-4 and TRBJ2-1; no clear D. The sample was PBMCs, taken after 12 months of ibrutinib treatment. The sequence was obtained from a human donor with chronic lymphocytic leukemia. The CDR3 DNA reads TGTGCCAGCAGCCGGCCACTCGAGCCAAATGAGCAGTTCTTC. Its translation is CASSRPLEPNEQFF.